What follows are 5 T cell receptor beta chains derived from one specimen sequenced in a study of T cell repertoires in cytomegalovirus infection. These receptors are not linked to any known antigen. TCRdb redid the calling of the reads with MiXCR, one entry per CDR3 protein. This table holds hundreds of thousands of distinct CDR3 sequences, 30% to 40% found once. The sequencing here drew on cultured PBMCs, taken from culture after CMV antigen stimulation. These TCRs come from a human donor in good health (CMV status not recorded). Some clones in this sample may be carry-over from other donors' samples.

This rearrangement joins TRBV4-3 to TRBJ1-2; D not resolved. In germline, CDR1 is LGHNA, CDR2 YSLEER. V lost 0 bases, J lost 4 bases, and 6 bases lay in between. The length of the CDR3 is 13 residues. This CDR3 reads CASSQDTRYGYTF. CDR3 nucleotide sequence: TGCGCCAGCAGCCAAGATACCCGCTATGGCTACACCTTC.

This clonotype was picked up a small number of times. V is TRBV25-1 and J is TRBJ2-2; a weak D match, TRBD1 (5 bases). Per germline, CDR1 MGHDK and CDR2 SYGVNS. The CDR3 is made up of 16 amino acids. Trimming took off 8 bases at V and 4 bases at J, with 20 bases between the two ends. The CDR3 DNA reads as TGTGCCAGCGCGAAAGGGGTCCTCCAACCCACCGGGGAGCTGTTTTTT. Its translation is CASAKGVLQPTGELFF. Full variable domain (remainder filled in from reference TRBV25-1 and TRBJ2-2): EADIYQTPRYLVIGTGKKITLECSQTMGHDKMYWYQQDPGMELHLIHYSYGVNSTEKGDLSSESTVSRIRTEHFPLTLESARPSHTSQYLCASAKGVLQPTGELFFGEGSRLTVL.

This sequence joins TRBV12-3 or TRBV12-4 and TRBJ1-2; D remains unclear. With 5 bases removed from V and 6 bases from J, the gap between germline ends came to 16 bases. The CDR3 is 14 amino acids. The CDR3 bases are TGTGCCAGCAGTCCAAACACACGAGGCGATGGCTACACCTTC. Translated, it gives CASSPNTRGDGYTF.

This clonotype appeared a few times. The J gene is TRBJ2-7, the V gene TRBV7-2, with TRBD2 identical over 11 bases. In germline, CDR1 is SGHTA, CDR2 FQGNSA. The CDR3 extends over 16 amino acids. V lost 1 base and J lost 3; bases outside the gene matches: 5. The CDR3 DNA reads TGTGCCAGCAGCTTAGACCTAGCGGGAGGCCTCTACGAGCAGTACTTC. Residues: CASSLDLAGGLYEQYF.

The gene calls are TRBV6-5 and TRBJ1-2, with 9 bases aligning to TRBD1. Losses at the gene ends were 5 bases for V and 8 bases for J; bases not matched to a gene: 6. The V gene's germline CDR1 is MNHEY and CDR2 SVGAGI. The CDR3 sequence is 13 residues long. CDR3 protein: CASSPWDRDGYTF. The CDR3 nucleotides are TGTGCCAGCAGTCCTTGGGACAGGGACGGCTACACCTTC.